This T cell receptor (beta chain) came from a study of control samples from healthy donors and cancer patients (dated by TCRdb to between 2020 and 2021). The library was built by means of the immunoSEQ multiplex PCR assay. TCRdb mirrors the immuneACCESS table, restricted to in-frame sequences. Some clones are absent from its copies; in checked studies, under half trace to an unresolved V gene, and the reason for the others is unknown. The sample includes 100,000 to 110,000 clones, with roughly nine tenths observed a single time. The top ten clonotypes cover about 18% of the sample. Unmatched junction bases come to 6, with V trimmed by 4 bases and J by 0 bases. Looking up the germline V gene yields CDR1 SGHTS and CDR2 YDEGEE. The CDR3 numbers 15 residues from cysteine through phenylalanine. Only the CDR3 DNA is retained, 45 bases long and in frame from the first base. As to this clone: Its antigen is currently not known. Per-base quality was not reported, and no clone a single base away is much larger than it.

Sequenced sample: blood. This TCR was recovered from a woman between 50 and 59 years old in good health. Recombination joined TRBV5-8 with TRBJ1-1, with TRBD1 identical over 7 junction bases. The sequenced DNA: TGTGCCAGCAGCCTACCAGACAGGGTGAACACTGAAGCTTTCTTT. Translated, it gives CASSLPDRVNTEAFF.